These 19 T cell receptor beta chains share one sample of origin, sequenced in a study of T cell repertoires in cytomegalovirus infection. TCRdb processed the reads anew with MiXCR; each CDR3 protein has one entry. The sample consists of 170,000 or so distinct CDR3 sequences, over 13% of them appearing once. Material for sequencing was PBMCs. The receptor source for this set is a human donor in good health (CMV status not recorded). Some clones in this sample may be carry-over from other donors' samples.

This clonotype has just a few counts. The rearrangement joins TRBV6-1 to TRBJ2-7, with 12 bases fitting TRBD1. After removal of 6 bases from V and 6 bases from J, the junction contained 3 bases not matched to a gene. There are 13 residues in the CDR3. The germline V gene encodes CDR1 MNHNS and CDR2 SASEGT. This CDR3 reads CASRGTGGVEQYF. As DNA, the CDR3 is TGTGCCAGCAGGGGGACAGGGGGCGTCGAGCAGTACTTC.

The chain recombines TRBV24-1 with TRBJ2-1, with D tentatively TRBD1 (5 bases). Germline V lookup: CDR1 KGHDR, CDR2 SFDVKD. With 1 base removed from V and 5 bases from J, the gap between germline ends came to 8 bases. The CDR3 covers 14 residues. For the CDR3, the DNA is TGTGCCACCAGTGATTTTATAGGGGACAATGAGCAGTTCTTC. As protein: CATSDFIGDNEQFF.

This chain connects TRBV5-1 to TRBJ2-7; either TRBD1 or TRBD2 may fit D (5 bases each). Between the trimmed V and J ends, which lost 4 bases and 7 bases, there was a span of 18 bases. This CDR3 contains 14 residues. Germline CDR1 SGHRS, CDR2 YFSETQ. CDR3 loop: CASSNRDLPGEQYF. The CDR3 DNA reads TGCGCCAGCAGCAACCGGGACCTCCCGGGGGAGCAGTACTTC.

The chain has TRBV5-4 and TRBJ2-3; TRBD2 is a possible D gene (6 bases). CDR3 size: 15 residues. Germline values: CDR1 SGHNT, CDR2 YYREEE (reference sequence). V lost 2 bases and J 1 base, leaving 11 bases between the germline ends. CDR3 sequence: CASSFSAGRTDTQYF. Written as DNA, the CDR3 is TGTGCCAGCAGCTTCTCGGCGGGACGCACAGATACGCAGTATTTT.

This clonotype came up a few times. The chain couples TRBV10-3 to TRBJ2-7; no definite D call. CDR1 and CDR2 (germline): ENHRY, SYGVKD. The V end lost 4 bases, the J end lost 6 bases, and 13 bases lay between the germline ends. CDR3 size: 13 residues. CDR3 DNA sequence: TGTGCCATCAGTGCGAAAGGCGTTGTCGAGCAGTACTTC. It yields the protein CAISAKGVVEQYF.

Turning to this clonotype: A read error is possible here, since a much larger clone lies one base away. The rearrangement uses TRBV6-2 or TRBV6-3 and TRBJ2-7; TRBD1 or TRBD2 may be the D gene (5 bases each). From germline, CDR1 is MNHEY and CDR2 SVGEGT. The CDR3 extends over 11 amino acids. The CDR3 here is CASSSGLEQHF. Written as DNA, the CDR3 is TGTGCCAGCAGTTCGGGGCTTGAGCAGCACTTC.

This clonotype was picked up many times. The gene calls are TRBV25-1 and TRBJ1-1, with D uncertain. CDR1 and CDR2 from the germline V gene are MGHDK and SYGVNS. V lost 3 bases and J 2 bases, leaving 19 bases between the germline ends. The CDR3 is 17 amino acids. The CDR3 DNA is TGTGCCAGCAGTGACTTGGGCAGGCCGAGCCCAAACACTGAAGCTTTCTTT. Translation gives CASSDLGRPSPNTEAFF.

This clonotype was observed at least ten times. Here the CDR3 DNA reads TGTGCCAGCAGCTTAAATCCGAGCAATCAGCCCCAGCATTTT. This translates into CASSLNPSNQPQHF. The rearrangement links TRBV7-2 to TRBJ1-5, with D uncertain. The CDR3 loop spans 14 amino acids. The V end lost 2 bases, the J end lost 1 base, and 6 bases lay between the germline ends. CDR1 and CDR2 from the germline V gene are SGHTA and FQGNSA. Full variable domain (missing parts from reference TRBV7-2 and TRBJ1-5): GAGVSQSPSNKVTEKGKDVELRCDPISGHTALYWYRQSLGQGLEFLIYFQGNSAPDKSGLPSDRFSAERTGGSVSTLTIQRTQQEDSAVYLCASSLNPSNQPQHFGDGTRLSIL.

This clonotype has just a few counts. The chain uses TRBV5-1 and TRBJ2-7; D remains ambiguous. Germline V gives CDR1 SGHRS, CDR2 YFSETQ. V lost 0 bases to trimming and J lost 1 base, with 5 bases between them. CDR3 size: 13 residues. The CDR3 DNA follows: TGCGCCAGCAGCTTGGGAATGTCCTACGAGCAGTACTTC. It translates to CASSLGMSYEQYF.

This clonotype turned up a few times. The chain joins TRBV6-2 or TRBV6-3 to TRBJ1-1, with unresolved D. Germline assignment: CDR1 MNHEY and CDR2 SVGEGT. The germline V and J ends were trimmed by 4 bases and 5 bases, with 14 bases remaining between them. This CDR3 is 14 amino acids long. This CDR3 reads CASSFTTAATEAFF. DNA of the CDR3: TGTGCCAGCAGTTTTACGACGGCCGCTACTGAAGCTTTCTTT.

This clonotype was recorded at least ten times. Here the CDR3 DNA reads TGTGCCAGCAGTCTAGGGGACGTCCAAGCTTTCTTT. Protein: CASSLGDVQAFF. The chain has TRBV12-3 or TRBV12-4 and TRBJ1-1; D possibly corresponds to TRBD1 (5 bases). The CDR3 contains 12 residues. Trimming removed 5 bases from V and 9 bases from J, with 13 bases in between.

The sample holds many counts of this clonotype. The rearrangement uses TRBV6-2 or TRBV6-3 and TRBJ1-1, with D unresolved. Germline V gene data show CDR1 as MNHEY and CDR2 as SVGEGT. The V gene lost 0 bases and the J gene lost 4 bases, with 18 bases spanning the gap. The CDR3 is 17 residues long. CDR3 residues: CASSYSTRRLDGTEAFF. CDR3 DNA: TGTGCCAGCAGTTACTCGACAAGGCGCTTGGACGGCACTGAAGCTTTCTTT.

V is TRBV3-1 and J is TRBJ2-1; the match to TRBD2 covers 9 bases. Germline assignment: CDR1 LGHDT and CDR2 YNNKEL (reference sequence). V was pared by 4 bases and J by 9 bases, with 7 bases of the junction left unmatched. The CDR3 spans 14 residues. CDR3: CASSRAGGRGEQFF. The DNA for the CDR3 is TGTGCCAGCAGCCGGGCGGGGGGGCGAGGTGAGCAGTTCTTC.

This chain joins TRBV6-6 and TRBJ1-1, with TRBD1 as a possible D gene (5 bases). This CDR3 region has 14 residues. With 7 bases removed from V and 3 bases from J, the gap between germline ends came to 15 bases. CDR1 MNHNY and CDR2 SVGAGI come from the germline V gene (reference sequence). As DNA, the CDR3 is TGTGCCAGCAATAGACTGACAGACTACACTGAAGCTTTCTTT. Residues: CASNRLTDYTEAFF.

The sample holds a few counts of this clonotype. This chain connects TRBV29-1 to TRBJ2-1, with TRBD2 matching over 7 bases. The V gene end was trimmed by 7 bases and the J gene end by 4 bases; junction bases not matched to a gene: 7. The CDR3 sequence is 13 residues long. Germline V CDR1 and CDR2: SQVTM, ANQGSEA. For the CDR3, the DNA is TGCAGCGGGGCGGGAGTAAGATACAATGAGCAGTTCTTC. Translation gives CSGAGVRYNEQFF.

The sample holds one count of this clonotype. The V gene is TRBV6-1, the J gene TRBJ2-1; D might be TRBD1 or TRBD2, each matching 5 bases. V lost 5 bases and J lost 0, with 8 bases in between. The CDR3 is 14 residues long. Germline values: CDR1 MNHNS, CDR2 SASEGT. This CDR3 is CASSSGPSYNEQFF. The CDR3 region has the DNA TGTGCCAGCAGTTCGGGACCCTCCTACAATGAGCAGTTCTTC.

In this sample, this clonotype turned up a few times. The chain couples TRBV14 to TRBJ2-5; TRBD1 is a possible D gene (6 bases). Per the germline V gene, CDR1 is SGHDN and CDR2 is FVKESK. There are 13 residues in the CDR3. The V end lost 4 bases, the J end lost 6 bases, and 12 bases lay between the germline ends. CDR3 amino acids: CASSRFRGQTQYF. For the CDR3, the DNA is TGTGCCAGCAGCCGATTCAGGGGACAGACCCAGTACTTC.

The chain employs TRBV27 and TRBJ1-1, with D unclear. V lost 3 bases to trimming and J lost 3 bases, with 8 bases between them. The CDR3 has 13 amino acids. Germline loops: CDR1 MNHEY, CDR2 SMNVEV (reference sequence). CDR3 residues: CASSFERDTEAFF. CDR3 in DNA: TGTGCCAGCAGTTTCGAGAGAGACACTGAAGCTTTCTTT.

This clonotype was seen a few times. CDR3 in amino acids: CSVGLGVMNTEAFF. The CDR3 DNA is TGCAGCGTTGGGTTAGGGGTAATGAACACTGAAGCTTTCTTT. The rearrangement links TRBV29-1 to TRBJ1-1, with D possibly matching TRBD1 (5 bases). V was cut by 4 bases and J by 0 bases, with 12 bases left in between. The germline V gene encodes CDR1 SQVTM and CDR2 ANQGSEA. This CDR3 has 14 residues.